This TCR beta chain originates from a study of cytomegalovirus exposure and HLA in healthy donors. On this clone itself: Its antigen is not identified.

J lost 3 bases, V lost 3 bases, and 2 bases had no gene match. The CDR3 has 14 amino acids. Looked up from germline, CDR1 is WNHNN and CDR2 is SYGVQD (reference sequence). The study's findings and limits: Most observed TCR sequences were rare, whereas some public TCRs were detected in many donors. Later analysis suggested most CMV-associated TCR beta chains were HLA-restricted.

The primer mix had 60 Vbeta and 13 Jbeta primers. Method: immunoSEQ multiplex PCR; TCRdb's copy keeps in-frame clones and lacks some. The sample lists 170,000 or so clones; 70% to 90% were seen once. The receptor's source is a girl aged 5 to 17 in good health and CMV-seropositive. The chain carries TRBV10-1 and TRBJ1-5; 7 nucleotides line up with TRBD1. The sample comprised PBMCs. Here the CDR3 reads CASSEQGINQPQHF. The DNA for the CDR3 is TGCGCCAGCAGTGAACAGGGGATCAATCAGCCCCAGCATTTT.